There are many counts of the clone carrying this T cell receptor (beta chain). What it recognizes is unknown. Stability of Graves' hyperthyroidism was defined as absent ophthalmopathy progression within 18 months. Germline CDR1 is SNHLY and CDR2 is FYNNEI. V was pared by 1 base and J by 6 bases, with 10 bases between. CDR3 length: 14 amino acids. This sample stems from a study of T cells in Graves' hyperthyroidism and ophthalmopathy. Overall study findings and caveats: Among clonotypes expanded in thyroid above 0.001, most were also found in blood.

Using RNA transcripts as the source, TCR beta CDR3 regions were amplified. Initially, a first-round RT-PCR of the TCR CDR3 employed the HTBI primer set. TCRdb fed the multiplex PCR reads into MiXCR, producing one record per CDR3 protein. The sample yields around 690,000 distinct CDR3 sequences, around a sixth seen once. This receptor was identified in a man in his forties or fifties with Graves' hyperthyroidism. The chain uses TRBV2 and TRBJ1-5; D gene ambiguous. Sequenced input: blood. The CDR3 sequence: CASSEGQAGQPQHF. As DNA, the CDR3 is TGTGCCAGCAGTGAAGGGCAGGCAGGTCAGCCCCAGCATTTT.